These 27 T cell receptor beta chains were sequenced from one sample in a study of T cells after yellow fever vaccination. TCRdb analysed the 5' RACE reads with MiXCR anew, one entry per CDR3 protein. This table has under 550,000 distinct CDR3 sequences, 21% appearing once. The sequenced sample was PBMCs, obtained around 3 weeks after the first yellow fever vaccination. The receptors derive from a man younger than 35 who received the YFV17D yellow fever vaccine.

CDR3 sequence: CATSTGTGSYGYTF. In DNA, the CDR3 is TGTGCCACCAGCACCGGGACAGGTAGTTATGGCTACACCTTC. The chain recombines TRBV15 with TRBJ1-2; TRBD1 matches 8 bases. The junction had 6 bases not matched to a gene; V was cut back by 4 bases and J by 5 bases. This CDR3 contains 14 residues. Germline V lookup: CDR1 LNHNV, CDR2 YYDKDF (reference sequence). Variable domain in full (rest from reference TRBV15 and TRBJ1-2): DAMVIQNPRYQVTQFGKPVTLSCSQTLNHNVMYWYQQKSSQAPKLLFHYYDKDFNNEADTPDNFQSRRPNTSFCFLDIRSPGLGDTAMYLCATSTGTGSYGYTFGSGTRLTVV.

This clonotype was seen many times. The chain combines TRBV7-3 with TRBJ2-1, with unresolved D. The CDR3 loop spans 14 amino acids. V was shortened by 1 base and J by 1 base, with 5 bases between the two germline ends. Germline V lookup: CDR1 SGHTA, CDR2 FQGTGA. The CDR3 nucleotides are TGTGCCAGCAGCTTAAATCCGTCCTACAATGAGCAGTTCTTC. As protein: CASSLNPSYNEQFF.

This clonotype has just a few counts. The chain employs TRBV4-1 and TRBJ2-2, with 7 bases matching TRBD2. J was trimmed by 5 bases and V by 3 bases; bases with no gene match: 6. Germline V gene data show CDR1 as MGHRA and CDR2 as YSYEKL. The CDR3 spans 15 residues. CDR3: CASSHLAVGTGELFF. Written as DNA, the CDR3 is TGCGCCAGCAGCCACCTAGCGGTGGGGACCGGGGAGCTGTTTTTT.

This clonotype came up a few times. The chain uses TRBV7-3 and TRBJ1-1; D is perhaps TRBD1 (6 bases). Trimming shortened V by 1 base and J by 11 bases, and 14 bases separated the two germline ends. CDR3 length equals 13 residues. CDR1 SGHTA and CDR2 FQGTGA come from the germline V gene. The CDR3 sequence: CASSLRLQGPAFF. DNA for the CDR3: TGTGCCAGCAGCTTAAGATTGCAGGGGCCGGCTTTCTTT.

This chain connects TRBV20-1 to TRBJ1-2; no definite D call. The V end was cut by 1 base, the J end by 2 bases, with 11 bases between. Germline CDR1 DFQATT, CDR2 SNEGSKA (reference sequence). This CDR3 spans 14 amino acids. The CDR3 protein is CSARVGGGNYGYTF. The CDR3 region has the DNA TGCAGTGCTAGAGTTGGTGGAGGGAACTATGGCTACACCTTC.

The rearrangement uses TRBV28 and TRBJ1-2; no clear D. Germline CDR1 and CDR2: MDHEN and SYDVKM. With 8 bases removed from V and 6 bases from J, the gap between germline ends came to 16 bases. The CDR3 runs 13 residues. CDR3 in DNA: TGTGCCAGCCTGGGGTTACAGAGTGATGGCTACACCTTC. This codes for CASLGLQSDGYTF.

V and J are TRBV7-9 and TRBJ2-7; 10 bases line up with TRBD2. This CDR3 has 14 amino acids. With V trimmed by 1 base and J by 6 bases, 3 bases remained unmatched. The germline V gene encodes CDR1 SEHNR and CDR2 FQNEAQ (reference sequence). The CDR3: CASSLETSGFEQYF. CDR3 DNA: TGTGCCAGCAGCTTAGAGACTAGCGGGTTCGAGCAGTACTTC.

The chain links TRBV13 to TRBJ2-7; 12 bases agree with TRBD2. This CDR3 comprises 16 residues. Germline V gene data show CDR1 as PRHDT and CDR2 as FYEKMQ (reference sequence). V trimming: 4 bases; J trimming: 0 bases; junction bases outside the gene matches: 4. In DNA form, the CDR3 reads TGTGCCAGCAGCTCACGGACTAGCGGGGCCTCCTACGAGCAGTACTTC. This encodes CASSSRTSGASYEQYF.

The rearrangement links TRBV29-1 to TRBJ2-5; a weak D match, TRBD2 (6 bases). Per germline, CDR1 SQVTM and CDR2 ANQGSEA. The V end lost 2 bases, the J end lost 5 bases, and 12 bases lay between the germline ends. CDR3 length equals 13 residues. The CDR3 DNA reads as TGCAGCGTTGAACGAGGAGGGGTGGAGACCCAGTACTTC. It encodes CSVERGGVETQYF. Full variable domain (missing parts from reference TRBV29-1 and TRBJ2-5): SAVISQKPSRDICQRGTSLTIQCQVDSQVTMMFWYRQQPGQSLTLIATANQGSEATYESGFVIDKFPISRPNLTFSTLTVSNMSPEDSSIYLCSVERGGVETQYFGPGTRLLVL.

The chain combines TRBV19 with TRBJ1-5; D is uncertain. V was clipped by 5 bases and J by 4 bases, with 6 bases between them. The CDR3 runs 12 residues. Germline V CDR1 and CDR2: LNHDA, SQIVND (reference sequence). In DNA form, the CDR3 reads TGTGCCAGTAGTCCCCAGAATCAGCCCCAGCATTTT. Residues: CASSPQNQPQHF.

In DNA form, the CDR3 reads TGTGCCAGCAGCCCTCTTAGAGATGGGACCCAGTACTTC. Translated, it gives CASSPLRDGTQYF. The V call is TRBV3-1, the J call TRBJ2-5; the D is unclear. Trimming took off 4 bases at V and 7 bases at J, with 13 bases between the two ends. The CDR3 runs 13 residues. Germline assignment: CDR1 LGHDT and CDR2 YNNKEL (reference sequence).

J is TRBJ2-7 and V is TRBV12-3 or TRBV12-4; no clear D. Trimming left V 5 bases short and J 0 bases short, with 8 bases between. The CDR3 consists of 13 residues. CDR3 sequence reads: CASSAGPSYEQYF. Written as DNA, the CDR3 is TGTGCCAGCAGTGCCGGGCCCTCCTACGAGCAGTACTTC.

The chain links TRBV6-1 to TRBJ2-2; D uncertain. Germline V CDR1 and CDR2: MNHNS, SASEGT. This CDR3 has 14 residues. Trimming took 2 bases from V and 6 from J, leaving 10 bases between them. CDR3 protein: CASSETQLAGELFF. DNA of the CDR3: TGTGCCAGCAGTGAAACCCAGCTCGCCGGGGAGCTGTTTTTT.

The V and J genes are TRBV28 and TRBJ2-5, with D perhaps assigned TRBD1 or TRBD2 (5 bases each). This CDR3 spans 14 amino acids. Trimming took 3 bases from V and 1 from J, leaving 9 bases between them. Germline V gene sequence: CDR1 MDHEN, CDR2 SYDVKM. The CDR3 region is CASSFLGVQETQYF. In nucleotides, the CDR3 is TGTGCCAGCAGTTTTCTGGGGGTCCAAGAGACCCAGTACTTC. Looking up the rest from reference TRBV28 and TRBJ2-5 gives the full variable domain: DVKVTQSSRYLVKRTGEKVFLECVQDMDHENMFWYRQDPGLGLRLIYFSYDVKMKEKGDIPEGYSVSREKKERFSLILESASTNQTSMYLCASSFLGVQETQYFGPGTRLLVL.

This rearrangement joins TRBV4-1 to TRBJ2-1; D might be TRBD2 (6 bases). Germline-derived CDR1 and CDR2 are MGHRA and YSYEKL. V lost 1 base to trimming and J lost 7 bases, with 17 bases between them. The CDR3 covers 16 residues. CDR3 in DNA: TGCGCCAGCAGCCAAGCGATCGGGCAGGAGGGTAATGAGCAGTTCTTC. It specifies CASSQAIGQEGNEQFF.

This clonotype was counted only a few times. The rearrangement joins TRBV7-2 to TRBJ2-1; D tentatively reads TRBD1 or TRBD2 (5 bases each). The V end was cut by 4 bases, the J end by 8 bases, with 15 bases between. This CDR3 is 14 amino acids long. Germline CDR1 SGHTA, CDR2 FQGNSA. The CDR3 reads CASSWGTPPHEQFF. CDR3 bases: TGTGCCAGCAGCTGGGGGACCCCCCCTCATGAGCAGTTCTTC.

This chain links TRBV9 with TRBJ2-5; D is undetermined. Germline-derived CDR1 and CDR2 are SGDLS and YYNGEE. V gave up 4 bases and J gave up 1 base, with 11 bases separating them. The CDR3 is 14 amino acids. The CDR3 DNA sequence: TGTGCCAGCAGCCAATCCCCGGTCCAAGAGACCCAGTACTTC. Residues: CASSQSPVQETQYF.

This clonotype came up a few times. This chain links TRBV3-1 with TRBJ2-2, with D perhaps TRBD2 (5 bases). The germline CDR1 and CDR2 sequences are LGHDT and YNNKEL (reference sequence). The CDR3 contains 15 residues. The germline V and J ends were trimmed by 3 bases and 0 bases, with 8 bases remaining between them. This CDR3 is CASSQRVANTGELFF. The CDR3 DNA reads as TGTGCCAGCAGCCAGCGGGTCGCGAACACCGGGGAGCTGTTTTTT.

J is TRBJ2-3 and V is TRBV7-2, with D hard to call. V lost 5 bases and J lost 8, with 17 bases in between. Germline CDR1 and CDR2: SGHTA and FQGNSA. The CDR3 totals 14 residues. CDR3 sequence (DNA): TGTGCCAGCAGCCCAGTCTCTGAGGCGAGTACGCAGTATTTT. This sequence encodes CASSPVSEASTQYF.

This clonotype was seen only a few times. This chain uses TRBV12-3 or TRBV12-4 with TRBJ2-3; D may match TRBD1 or TRBD2 (5 bases each). V gave up 1 base and J gave up 6 bases, with 11 bases separating them. The CDR3 is made up of 14 amino acids. CDR3 in DNA: TGTGCCAGCAGTTTAGGGCAGGGAGTGGATACGCAGTATTTT. Protein sequence: CASSLGQGVDTQYF.

The chain has TRBV12-3 or TRBV12-4 and TRBJ2-5; D gene ambiguous. The ends were cut back, 2 bases at V and 4 bases at J, with 11 bases in the middle. The CDR3 extends over 14 amino acids. This chain's CDR3 is CASSLRSGLETQYF. CDR3 nucleotides: TGTGCCAGCAGTTTAAGGTCGGGTCTAGAGACCCAGTACTTC.

The V call is TRBV5-1, the J call TRBJ2-3, with D perhaps being TRBD1 or TRBD2 (5 bases each). V lost 0 bases and J lost 0, with 14 bases in between. The germline CDR1 and CDR2 sequences are SGHRS and YFSETQ. The CDR3 is made up of 17 amino acids. In DNA, the CDR3 is TGCGCCAGCAGCTTGGTTTTGGGACGAACGAGCACAGATACGCAGTATTTT. Amino acids: CASSLVLGRTSTDTQYF.

V gene TRBV5-1 combines with J gene TRBJ2-1; TRBD2 aligns across 9 bases. The germline CDR1 and CDR2 sequences are SGHRS and YFSETQ. The length of the CDR3 is 18 residues. V lost 0 bases, J lost 3 bases, and 10 bases stayed unmatched. In DNA, the CDR3 is TGCGCCAGCAGCTTGGGCCTTACCGCGACTAGCGGCTACAATGAGCAGTTCTTC. It codes for CASSLGLTATSGYNEQFF.

The V call is TRBV7-9, the J call TRBJ2-3, with TRBD2 identical over 9 bases. The CDR3 length is 16 residues. Germline CDR1 and CDR2: SEHNR and FQNEAQ (reference sequence). V shed 5 bases and J 5 bases; nucleotides not matched to a gene: 11. The CDR3: CASSQNPGLAGDTQYF. The DNA of the CDR3 is TGTGCCAGCAGCCAAAACCCGGGACTAGCAGGAGATACGCAGTATTTT.

The chain has TRBV11-2 and TRBJ1-3, with D possibly TRBD1 on 5 matching bases. The CDR3 spans 17 residues. V was clipped by 5 bases and J by 1 base, with 18 bases between them. CDR1 is SGHAT and CDR2 is FQNNGV in the germline V gene. The CDR3 region has the DNA TGTGCCAGCAGCCCCGGGACCGCTGTTTGGTCTGGAAACACCATATATTTT. Translating it yields CASSPGTAVWSGNTIYF.

The gene calls are TRBV6-1 and TRBJ2-3; 12 bases match TRBD2. The V gene's germline CDR1 is MNHNS and CDR2 SASEGT. CDR3 length: 16 amino acids. V shed 4 bases and J 5 bases; nucleotides not matched to a gene: 7. Here the CDR3 DNA reads TGTGCCAGCAGTGCCCGGACTAGCGGGGAGGGAGATACGCAGTATTTT. Translation: CASSARTSGEGDTQYF.

The chain has TRBV7-2 and TRBJ2-7, with 8 bases matching TRBD1. Trimming at V came to 5 bases and at J to 5 bases, leaving 11 bases not matched to a gene. Looked up from germline, CDR1 is SGHTA and CDR2 is FQGNSA. The CDR3 loop spans 15 amino acids. In DNA, the CDR3 is TGTGCCAGCAGCCCAGGGGGCGCGGGGAGGAACGAGCAGTACTTC. Residues: CASSPGGAGRNEQYF.